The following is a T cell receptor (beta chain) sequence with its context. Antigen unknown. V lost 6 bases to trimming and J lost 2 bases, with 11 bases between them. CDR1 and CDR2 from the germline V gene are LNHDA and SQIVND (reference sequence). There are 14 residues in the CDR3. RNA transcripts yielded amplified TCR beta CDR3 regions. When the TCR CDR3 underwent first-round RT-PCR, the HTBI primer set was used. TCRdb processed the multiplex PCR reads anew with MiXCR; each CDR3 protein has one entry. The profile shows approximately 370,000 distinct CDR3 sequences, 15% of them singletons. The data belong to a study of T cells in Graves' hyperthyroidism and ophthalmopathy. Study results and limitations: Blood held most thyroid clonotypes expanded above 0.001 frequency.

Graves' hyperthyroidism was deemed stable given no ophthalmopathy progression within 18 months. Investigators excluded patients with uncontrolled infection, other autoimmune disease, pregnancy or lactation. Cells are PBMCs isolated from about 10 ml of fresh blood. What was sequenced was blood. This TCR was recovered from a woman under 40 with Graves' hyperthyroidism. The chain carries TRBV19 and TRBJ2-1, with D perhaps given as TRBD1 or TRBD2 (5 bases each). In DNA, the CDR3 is TGTGCCAGTAGGTCGGGGCTCGCCTACAATGAGCAGTTCTTC. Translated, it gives CASRSGLAYNEQFF.